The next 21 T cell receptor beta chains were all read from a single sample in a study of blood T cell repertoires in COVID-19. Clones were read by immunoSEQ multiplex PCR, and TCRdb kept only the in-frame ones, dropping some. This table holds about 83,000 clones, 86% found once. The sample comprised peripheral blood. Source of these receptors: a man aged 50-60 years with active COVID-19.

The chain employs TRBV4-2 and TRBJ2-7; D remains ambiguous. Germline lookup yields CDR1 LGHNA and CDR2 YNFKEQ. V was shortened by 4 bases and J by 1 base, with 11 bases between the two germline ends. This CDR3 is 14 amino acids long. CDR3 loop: CASSRPQQSYEQYF. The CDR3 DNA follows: TGTGCCAGCAGCCGGCCACAGCAATCCTACGAGCAGTACTTC.

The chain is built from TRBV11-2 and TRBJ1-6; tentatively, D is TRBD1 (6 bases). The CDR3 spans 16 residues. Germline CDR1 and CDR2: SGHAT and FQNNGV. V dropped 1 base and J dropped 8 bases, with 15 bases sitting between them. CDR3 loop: CASSLGYGGRDSPLHF. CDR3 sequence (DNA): TGTGCCAGCAGCTTAGGATACGGGGGGCGAGATTCACCCCTCCACTTT.

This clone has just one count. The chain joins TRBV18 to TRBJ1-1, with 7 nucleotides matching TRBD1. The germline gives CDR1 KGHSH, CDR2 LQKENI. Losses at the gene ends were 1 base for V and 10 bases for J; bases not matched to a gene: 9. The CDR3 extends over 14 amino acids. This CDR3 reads CASSPLREGGGAFF. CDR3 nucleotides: TGTGCCAGCTCACCACTGAGGGAAGGGGGCGGAGCTTTCTTT. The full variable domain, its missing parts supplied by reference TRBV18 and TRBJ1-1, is NAGVMQNPRHLVRRRGQEARLRCSPMKGHSHVYWYRQLPEEGLKFMVYLQKENIIDESGMPKERFSAEFPKEGPSILRIQQVVRGDSAAYFCASSPLREGGGAFFGQGTRLTVV.

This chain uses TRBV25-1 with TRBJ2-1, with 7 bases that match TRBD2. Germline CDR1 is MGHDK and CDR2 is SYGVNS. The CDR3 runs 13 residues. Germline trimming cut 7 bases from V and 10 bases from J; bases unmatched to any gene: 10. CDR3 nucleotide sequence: TGTGCCAGCACGAATCCGGGAGGTGGAGAGCAGTTCTTC. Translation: CASTNPGGGEQFF.

The CDR3 region is CASNRGPNEKLFF. CDR3 nucleotide sequence: TGTGCCAGCAACAGGGGCCCCAATGAAAAACTGTTTTTT. The J gene is TRBJ1-4, the V gene TRBV7-3; 7 nucleotides agree with TRBD1. V lost 7 bases and J lost 5; bases outside the gene matches: 4. CDR3 length: 13 residues. CDR1 SGHTA and CDR2 FQGTGA come from the germline V gene. Looking up the rest from reference TRBV7-3 and TRBJ1-4 gives the full variable domain: GAGVSQTPSNKVTEKGKYVELRCDPISGHTALYWYRQSLGQGPEFLIYFQGTGAADDSGLPNDRFFAVRPEGSVSTLKIQRTERGDSAVYLCASNRGPNEKLFFGSGTQLSVL.

CDR3 coding DNA: TGCAGCGTTGCTGGGGGGGGCTCTGGGGCCAACGTCCTGACTTTC. Its translation: CSVAGGGSGANVLTF. V gene TRBV29-1 combines with J gene TRBJ2-6; 7 nucleotides agree with TRBD2. Germline trimming cut 4 bases from V and 0 bases from J; bases unmatched to any gene: 3. The CDR3 runs 15 residues. Germline-derived CDR1 and CDR2 are SQVTM and ANQGSEA.

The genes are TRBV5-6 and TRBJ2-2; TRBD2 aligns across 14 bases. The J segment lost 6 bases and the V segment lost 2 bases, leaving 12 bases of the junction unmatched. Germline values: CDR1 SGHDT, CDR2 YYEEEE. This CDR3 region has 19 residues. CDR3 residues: CASSFETSGGARSAGELFF. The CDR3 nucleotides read TGTGCCAGCAGCTTCGAGACTAGCGGGGGGGCCCGGTCCGCCGGGGAGCTGTTTTTT.

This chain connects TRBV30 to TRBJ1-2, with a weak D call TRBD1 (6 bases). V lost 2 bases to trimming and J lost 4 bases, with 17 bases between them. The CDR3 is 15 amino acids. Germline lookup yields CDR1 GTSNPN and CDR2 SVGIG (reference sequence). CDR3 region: CAWSRAGTGPYGYTF. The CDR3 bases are TGTGCCTGGAGTAGAGCCGGAACAGGGCCCTATGGCTACACCTTC. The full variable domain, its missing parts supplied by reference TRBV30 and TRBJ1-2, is SQTIHQWPATLVQPVGSPLSLECTVEGTSNPNLYWYRQAAGRGLQLLFYSVGIGQISSEVPQNLSASRPQDRQFILSSKKLLLSDSGFYLCAWSRAGTGPYGYTFGSGTRLTVV.

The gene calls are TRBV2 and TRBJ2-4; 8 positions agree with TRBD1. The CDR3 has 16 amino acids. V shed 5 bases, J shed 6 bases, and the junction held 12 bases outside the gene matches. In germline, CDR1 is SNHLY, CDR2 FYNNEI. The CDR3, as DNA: TGTGCCAGCAGTCAAAGTCCCGGGACAGGACTAAACATTCAGTACTTC. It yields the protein CASSQSPGTGLNIQYF.

The CDR3 DNA reads TGTGCCAGCAGTTTCTCTACGGGGAGCTTTGGCTACACCTTC. This encodes CASSFSTGSFGYTF. The chain links TRBV28 to TRBJ1-2, with unresolved D. Trimming removed 3 bases from V and 7 bases from J, with 15 bases in between. Germline V gene lookup returns CDR1 MDHEN and CDR2 SYDVKM. This CDR3 has 14 residues.

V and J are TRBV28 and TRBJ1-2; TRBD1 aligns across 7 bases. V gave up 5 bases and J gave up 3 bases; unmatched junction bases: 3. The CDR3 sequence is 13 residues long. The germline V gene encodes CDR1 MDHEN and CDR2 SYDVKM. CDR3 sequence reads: CASSIGTDYGYTF. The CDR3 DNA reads TGTGCCAGCAGTATCGGGACAGACTATGGCTACACCTTC.

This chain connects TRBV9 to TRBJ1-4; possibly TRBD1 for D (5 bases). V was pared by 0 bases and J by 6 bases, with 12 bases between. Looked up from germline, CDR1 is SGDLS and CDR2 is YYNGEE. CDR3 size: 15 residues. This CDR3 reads CASSVEEGLYEKLFF. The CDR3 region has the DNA TGTGCCAGCAGCGTAGAGGAGGGGCTCTATGAAAAACTGTTTTTT.

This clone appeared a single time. The CDR3 sequence: CASSRTAGAPYEQYF. CDR3 DNA sequence: TGTGCCAGCAGCAGAACAGCGGGGGCCCCCTACGAGCAGTACTTC. This rearrangement joins TRBV4-2 to TRBJ2-7; 8 bases match TRBD2. Trimming cost V 5 bases and J 2 bases; bases outside gene matches: 8. The CDR3 has 15 amino acids. Germline V gene sequence: CDR1 LGHNA, CDR2 YNFKEQ.

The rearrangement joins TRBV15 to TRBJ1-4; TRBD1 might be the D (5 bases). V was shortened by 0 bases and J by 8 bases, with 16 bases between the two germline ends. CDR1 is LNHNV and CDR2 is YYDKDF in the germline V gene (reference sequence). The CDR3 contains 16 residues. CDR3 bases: TGTGCCACCAGCAGAGATTCGGGGGGGAGTCGGGAAAAACTGTTTTTT. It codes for CATSRDSGGSREKLFF.

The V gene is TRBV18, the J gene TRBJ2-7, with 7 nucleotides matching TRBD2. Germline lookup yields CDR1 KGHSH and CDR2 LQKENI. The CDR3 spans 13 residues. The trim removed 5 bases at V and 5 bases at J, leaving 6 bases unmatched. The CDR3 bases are TGTGCCAGCTCAGCCCGGGGGAGGGACGAGCAGTACTTC. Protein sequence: CASSARGRDEQYF.

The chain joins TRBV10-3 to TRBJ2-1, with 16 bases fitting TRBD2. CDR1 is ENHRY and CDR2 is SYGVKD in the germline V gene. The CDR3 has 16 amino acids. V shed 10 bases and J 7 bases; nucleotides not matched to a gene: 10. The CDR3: CASAGTSGRAQNEQFF. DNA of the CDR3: TGTGCCAGTGCCGGGACTAGCGGGAGGGCCCAGAATGAGCAGTTCTTC.

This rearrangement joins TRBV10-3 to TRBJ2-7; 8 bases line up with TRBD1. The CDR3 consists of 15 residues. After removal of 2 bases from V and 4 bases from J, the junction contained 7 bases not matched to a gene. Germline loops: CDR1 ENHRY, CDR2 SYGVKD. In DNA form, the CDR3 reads TGTGCCATCAGTGAGGAAGACGGACAGGGTTACGAGCAGTACTTC. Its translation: CAISEEDGQGYEQYF.

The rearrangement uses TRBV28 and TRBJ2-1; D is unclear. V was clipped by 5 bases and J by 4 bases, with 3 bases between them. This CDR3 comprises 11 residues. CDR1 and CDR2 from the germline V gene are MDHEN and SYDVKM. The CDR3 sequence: CASSEYNEQFF. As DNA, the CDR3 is TGTGCCAGCAGTGAGTACAATGAGCAGTTCTTC.

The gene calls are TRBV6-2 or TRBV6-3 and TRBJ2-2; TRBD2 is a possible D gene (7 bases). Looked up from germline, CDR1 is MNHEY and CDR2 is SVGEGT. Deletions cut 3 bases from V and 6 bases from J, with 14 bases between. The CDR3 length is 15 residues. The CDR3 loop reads CASSYRGAGAGELFF. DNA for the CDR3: TGTGCCAGCAGTTATCGGGGGGCCGGGGCCGGGGAGCTGTTTTTT.

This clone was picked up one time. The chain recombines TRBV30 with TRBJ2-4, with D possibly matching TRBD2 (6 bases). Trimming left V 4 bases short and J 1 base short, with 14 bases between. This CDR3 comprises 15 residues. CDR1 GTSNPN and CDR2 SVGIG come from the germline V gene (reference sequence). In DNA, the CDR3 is TGTGCCTGGAAGGGACTTTCCACCGCCAAAAACATTCAGTACTTC. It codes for CAWKGLSTAKNIQYF.

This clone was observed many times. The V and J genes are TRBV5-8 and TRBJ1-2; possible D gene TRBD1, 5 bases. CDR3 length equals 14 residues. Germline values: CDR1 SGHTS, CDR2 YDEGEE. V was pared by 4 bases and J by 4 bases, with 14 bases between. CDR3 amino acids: CASSPGWSLYGYTF. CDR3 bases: TGTGCCAGCAGCCCAGGGTGGTCCCTCTATGGCTACACCTTC.